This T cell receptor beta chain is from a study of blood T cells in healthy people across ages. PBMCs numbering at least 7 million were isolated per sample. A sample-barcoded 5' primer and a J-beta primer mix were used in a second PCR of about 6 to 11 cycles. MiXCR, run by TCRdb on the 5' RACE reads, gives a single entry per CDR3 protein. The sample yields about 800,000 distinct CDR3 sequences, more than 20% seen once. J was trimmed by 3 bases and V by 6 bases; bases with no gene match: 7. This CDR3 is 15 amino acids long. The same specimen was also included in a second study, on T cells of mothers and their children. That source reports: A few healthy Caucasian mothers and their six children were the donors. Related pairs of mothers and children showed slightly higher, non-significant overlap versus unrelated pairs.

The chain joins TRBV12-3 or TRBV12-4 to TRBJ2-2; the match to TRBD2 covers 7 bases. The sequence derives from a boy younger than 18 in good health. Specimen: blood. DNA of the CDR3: TGTGCCAGCAGCGCCGGGACTACTTACACCGGGGAGCTGTTTTTT. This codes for CASSAGTTYTGELFF.